This T cell receptor (beta chain) is from a study of cytomegalovirus exposure and HLA in healthy donors. It was with 60 Vbeta and 13 Jbeta primers that the PCR ran. TCRdb keeps only in-frame clones here, not all; method: immunoSEQ multiplex PCR. The sample includes 85,000 to 130,000 clones, 71% of them seen just once. The trim removed 1 base at V and 5 bases at J, leaving 12 bases unmatched. There are 20 residues in the CDR3. CDR1 MGHRA and CDR2 YSYEKL come from the germline V gene. The genes are TRBV4-1 and TRBJ2-2; TRBD2 aligns across 14 bases. Specimen: PBMCs. This TCR derives from a female donor in good health and CMV-seronegative. The CDR3 coding sequence is TGCGCCAGCAGCCAAGCCCAGACTAGCGGGAGGGCCCTTGGAACCGGGGAGCTGTTTTTT. This sequence encodes CASSQAQTSGRALGTGELFF.